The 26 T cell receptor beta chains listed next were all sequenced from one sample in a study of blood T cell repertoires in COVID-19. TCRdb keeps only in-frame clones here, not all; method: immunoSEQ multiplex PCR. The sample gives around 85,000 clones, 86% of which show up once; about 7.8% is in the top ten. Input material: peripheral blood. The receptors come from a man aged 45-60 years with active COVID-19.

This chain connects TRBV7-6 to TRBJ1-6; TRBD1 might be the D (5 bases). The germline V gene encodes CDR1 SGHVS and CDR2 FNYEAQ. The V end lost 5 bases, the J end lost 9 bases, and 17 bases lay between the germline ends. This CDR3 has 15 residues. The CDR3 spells CASSPREGTGSPLHF. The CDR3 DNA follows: TGTGCCAGCAGCCCTAGGGAGGGGACGGGTTCACCCCTCCACTTT. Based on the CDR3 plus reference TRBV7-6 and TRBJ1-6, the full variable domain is GAGVSQSPRYKVTKRGQDVALRCDPISGHVSLYWYRQALGQGPEFLTYFNYEAQQDKSGLPNDRFSAERPEGSISTLTIQRTEQRDSAMYRCASSPREGTGSPLHFGNGTRLTVT.

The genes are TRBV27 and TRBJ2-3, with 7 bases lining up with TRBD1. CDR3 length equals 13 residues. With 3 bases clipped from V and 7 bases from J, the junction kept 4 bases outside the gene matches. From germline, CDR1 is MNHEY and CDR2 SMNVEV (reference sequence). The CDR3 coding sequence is TGTGCCAGCAGTTTTGGGACAGAGTATACGCAGTATTTT. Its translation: CASSFGTEYTQYF.

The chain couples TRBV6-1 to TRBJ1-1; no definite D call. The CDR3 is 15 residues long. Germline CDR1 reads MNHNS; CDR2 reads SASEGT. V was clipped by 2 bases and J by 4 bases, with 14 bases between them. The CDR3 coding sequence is TGTGCCAGCAGTGAAATGGAGGGTCTGGGCACTGAAGCTTTCTTT. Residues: CASSEMEGLGTEAFF.

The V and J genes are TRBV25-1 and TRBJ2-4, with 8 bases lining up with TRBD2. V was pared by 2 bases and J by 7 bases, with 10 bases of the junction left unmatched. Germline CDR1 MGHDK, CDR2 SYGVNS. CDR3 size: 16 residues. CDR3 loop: CASSESRAGGWNIQYF. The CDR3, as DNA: TGTGCCAGCAGTGAAAGCCGTGCGGGAGGATGGAACATTCAGTACTTC.

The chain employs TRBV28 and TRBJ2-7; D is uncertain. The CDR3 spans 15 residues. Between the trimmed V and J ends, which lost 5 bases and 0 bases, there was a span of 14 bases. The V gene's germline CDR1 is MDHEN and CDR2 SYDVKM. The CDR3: CASSRSISSSYEQYF. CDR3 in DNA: TGTGCCAGCAGTCGGAGTATTTCGAGCTCCTACGAGCAGTACTTC.

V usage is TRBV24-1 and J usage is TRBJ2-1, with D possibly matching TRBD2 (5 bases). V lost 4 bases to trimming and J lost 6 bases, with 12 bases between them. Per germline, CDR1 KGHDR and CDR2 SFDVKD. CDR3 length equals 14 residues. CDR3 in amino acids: CATSDPSGPNEQFF. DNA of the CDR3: TGTGCCACCAGTGACCCGAGCGGACCCAATGAGCAGTTCTTC.

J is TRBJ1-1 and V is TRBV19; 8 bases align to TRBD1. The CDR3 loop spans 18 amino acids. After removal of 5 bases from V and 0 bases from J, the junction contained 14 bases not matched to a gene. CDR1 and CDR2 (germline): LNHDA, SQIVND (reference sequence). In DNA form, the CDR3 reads TGTGCCAGTAGTCTGAAACGACAGGGGAAGGGGATGAACACTGAAGCTTTCTTT. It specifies CASSLKRQGKGMNTEAFF.

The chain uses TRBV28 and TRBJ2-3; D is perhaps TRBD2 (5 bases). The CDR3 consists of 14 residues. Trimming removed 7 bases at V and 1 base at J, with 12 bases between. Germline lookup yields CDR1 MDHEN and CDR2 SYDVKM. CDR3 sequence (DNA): TGTGCCAGCATAAGGGTGGAGGGCACAGATACGCAGTATTTT. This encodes CASIRVEGTDTQYF.

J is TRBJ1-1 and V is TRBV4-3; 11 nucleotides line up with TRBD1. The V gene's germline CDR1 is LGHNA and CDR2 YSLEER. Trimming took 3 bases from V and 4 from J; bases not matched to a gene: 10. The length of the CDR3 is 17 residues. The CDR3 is CASSQQAGTGGFTEAFF. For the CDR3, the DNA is TGCGCCAGCAGCCAGCAAGCCGGGACAGGGGGATTCACTGAAGCTTTCTTT.

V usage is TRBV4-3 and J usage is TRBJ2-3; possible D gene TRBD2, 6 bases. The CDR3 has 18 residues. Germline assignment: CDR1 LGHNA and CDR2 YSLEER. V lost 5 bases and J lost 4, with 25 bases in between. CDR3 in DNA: TGCGCCAGCAGCTCCCAGCCGGTGACGGGAGCCTTAGCAGATACGCAGTATTTT. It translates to CASSSQPVTGALADTQYF.

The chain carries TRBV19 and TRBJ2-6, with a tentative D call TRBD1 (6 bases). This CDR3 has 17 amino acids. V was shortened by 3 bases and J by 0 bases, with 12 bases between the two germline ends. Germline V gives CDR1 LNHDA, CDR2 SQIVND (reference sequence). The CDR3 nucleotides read TGTGCCAGTAGTATTCAGGGGACCCTCTCTGGGGCCAACGTCCTGACTTTC. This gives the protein CASSIQGTLSGANVLTF.

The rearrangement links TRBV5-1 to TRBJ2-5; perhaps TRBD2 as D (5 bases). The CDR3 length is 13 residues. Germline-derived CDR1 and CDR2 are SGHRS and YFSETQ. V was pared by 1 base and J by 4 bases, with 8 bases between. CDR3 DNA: TGCGCCAGCAGCTTGATGGGAGTAGAGACCCAGTACTTC. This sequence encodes CASSLMGVETQYF.

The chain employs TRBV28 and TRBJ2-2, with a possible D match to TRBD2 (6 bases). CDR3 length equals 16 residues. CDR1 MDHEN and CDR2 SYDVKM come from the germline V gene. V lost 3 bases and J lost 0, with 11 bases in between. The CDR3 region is CASSFVTSANTGELFF. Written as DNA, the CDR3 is TGTGCCAGCAGTTTTGTGACTAGTGCGAACACCGGGGAGCTGTTTTTT.

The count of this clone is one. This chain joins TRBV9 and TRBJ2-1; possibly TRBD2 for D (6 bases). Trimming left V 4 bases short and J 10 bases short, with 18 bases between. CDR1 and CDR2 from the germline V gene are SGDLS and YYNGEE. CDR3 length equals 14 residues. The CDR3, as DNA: TGTGCCAGCAGCTCCCGGGACTCCGAGGAGGAGCAGTTCTTC. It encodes CASSSRDSEEEQFF.

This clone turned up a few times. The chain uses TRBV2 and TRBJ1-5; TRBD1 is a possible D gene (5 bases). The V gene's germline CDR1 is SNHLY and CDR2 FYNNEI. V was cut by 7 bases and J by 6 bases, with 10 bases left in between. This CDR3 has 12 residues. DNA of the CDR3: TGTGCCAGCATGGGGGGGGGTCAGCCCCAGCATTTT. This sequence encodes CASMGGGQPQHF.

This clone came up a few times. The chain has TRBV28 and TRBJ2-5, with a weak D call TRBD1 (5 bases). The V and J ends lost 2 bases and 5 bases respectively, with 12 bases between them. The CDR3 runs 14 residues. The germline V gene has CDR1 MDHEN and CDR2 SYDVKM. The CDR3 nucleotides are TGTGCCAGCAGTTTACTAGGGGCTGGGGAGACCCAGTACTTC. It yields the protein CASSLLGAGETQYF.

CDR3 sequence reads: CASTSGQGRSGTGELFF. Here the CDR3 DNA reads TGTGCCAGCACCTCCGGACAGGGAAGATCGGGCACCGGGGAGCTGTTTTTT. The J gene is TRBJ2-2, the V gene TRBV7-3; 8 nucleotides align to TRBD1. Trimming removed 7 bases from V and 4 bases from J; junction bases left unmatched: 14. Germline CDR1 and CDR2: SGHTA and FQGTGA. The CDR3 runs to 17 residues. The full variable domain, rest sourced from reference TRBV7-3 and TRBJ2-2, is GAGVSQTPSNKVTEKGKYVELRCDPISGHTALYWYRQSLGQGPEFLIYFQGTGAADDSGLPNDRFFAVRPEGSVSTLKIQRTERGDSAVYLCASTSGQGRSGTGELFFGEGSRLTVL.

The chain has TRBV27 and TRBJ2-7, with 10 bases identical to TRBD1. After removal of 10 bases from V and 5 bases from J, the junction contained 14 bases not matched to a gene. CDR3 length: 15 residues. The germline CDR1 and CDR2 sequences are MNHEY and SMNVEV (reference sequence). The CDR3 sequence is CANHSRQGAGNEQYF. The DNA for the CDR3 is TGTGCCAACCACTCCCGACAGGGGGCTGGCAACGAGCAGTACTTC.

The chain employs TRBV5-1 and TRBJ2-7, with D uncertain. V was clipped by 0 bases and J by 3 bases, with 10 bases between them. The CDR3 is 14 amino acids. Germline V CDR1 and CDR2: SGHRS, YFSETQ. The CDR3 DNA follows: TGCGCCAGCAGCTTGGACAGCTCAGACTACGAGCAGTACTTC. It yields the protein CASSLDSSDYEQYF.

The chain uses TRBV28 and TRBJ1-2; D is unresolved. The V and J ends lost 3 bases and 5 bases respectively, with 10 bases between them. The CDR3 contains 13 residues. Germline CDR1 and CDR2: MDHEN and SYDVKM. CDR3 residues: CASSLGVLYGYTF. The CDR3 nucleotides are TGTGCCAGCAGTTTGGGCGTGTTGTATGGCTACACCTTC.

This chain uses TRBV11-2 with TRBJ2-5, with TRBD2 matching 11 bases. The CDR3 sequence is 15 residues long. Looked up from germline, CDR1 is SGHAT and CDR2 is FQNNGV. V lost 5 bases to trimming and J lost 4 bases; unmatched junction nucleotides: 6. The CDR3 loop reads CASSPPLAGVETQYF. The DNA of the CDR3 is TGTGCCAGCAGCCCCCCACTAGCGGGAGTAGAGACCCAGTACTTC.

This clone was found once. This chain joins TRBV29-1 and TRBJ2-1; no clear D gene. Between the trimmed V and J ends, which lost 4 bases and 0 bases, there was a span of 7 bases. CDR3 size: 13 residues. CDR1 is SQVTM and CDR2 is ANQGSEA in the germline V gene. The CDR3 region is CSVVTFSYNEQFF. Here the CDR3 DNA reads TGCAGCGTTGTGACTTTCTCCTACAATGAGCAGTTCTTC.

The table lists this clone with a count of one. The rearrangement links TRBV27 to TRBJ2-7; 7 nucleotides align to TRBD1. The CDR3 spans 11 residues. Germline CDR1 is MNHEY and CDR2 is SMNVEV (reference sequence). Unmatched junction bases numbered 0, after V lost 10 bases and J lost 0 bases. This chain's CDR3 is CATGGSYEQYF. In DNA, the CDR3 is TGTGCCACAGGGGGCTCCTACGAGCAGTACTTC.

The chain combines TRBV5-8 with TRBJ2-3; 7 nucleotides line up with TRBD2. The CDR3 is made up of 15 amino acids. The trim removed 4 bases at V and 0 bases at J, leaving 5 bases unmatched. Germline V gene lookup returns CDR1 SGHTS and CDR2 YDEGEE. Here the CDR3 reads CASSKGTTSTDTQYF. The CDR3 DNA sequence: TGTGCCAGCAGCAAAGGGACTACTAGCACAGATACGCAGTATTTT.

CDR3 nucleotides: TGTGCCAGCAGCTCGGCTAGCGGGGGCACAGATACGCAGTATTTT. It yields the protein CASSSASGGTDTQYF. This chain links TRBV5-4 with TRBJ2-3; TRBD2 aligns across 9 bases. Trimming cost V 3 bases and J 1 base; bases outside gene matches: 3. There are 15 residues in the CDR3. Germline V gene data show CDR1 as SGHNT and CDR2 as YYREEE (reference sequence).

DNA for the CDR3: TGTGCCAGCAGCCACGGCGGGCGAAATGGCTACACCTTC. Its translation is CASSHGGRNGYTF. V gene TRBV7-2 combines with J gene TRBJ1-2; D is uncertain. V was clipped by 5 bases and J by 6 bases, with 13 bases between them. CDR1 is SGHTA and CDR2 is FQGNSA in the germline V gene. The CDR3 runs 13 residues.